This T cell receptor beta chain was profiled in a study of vaccination effects on CD4 cells after COVID-19. Across the whole study: Of the BNT162b2 and mRNA-1273 vaccines, participants received two doses of one or the other.

Germline V gene sequence: CDR1 MNHEY, CDR2 SVGAGI. The V gene lost 2 bases and the J gene lost 9 bases, with 14 bases spanning the gap. The CDR3 totals 15 residues. ViraFEST expansion of antigen-specific CD4+ T cells with viral peptide pools preceded sequencing. CD4+ T cells were isolated after roughly nine days of culture. Recipients of the vaccine had no prior SARS-CoV-2 infection and negative nucleocapsid antibodies. Every well got around 1.9 million PBMC, which were grown with 10 IU/ml IL-2 and about 9.7 ug/ml peptides. Days 3 and 7 were when half the medium was replaced with IL-2 medium. Overall study findings and caveats: Both infection-induced and vaccine-induced clones contracted markedly at late post-vaccination timepoints.

Comment on this clone: Its target is not known.

The repertoire was sequenced with immunoSEQ multiplex PCR; TCRdb's copy has only in-frame clones and lacks some. The sample records 37,000 or so clones, about 69% being singletons. This TCR was sampled from a human donor who received a COVID-19 vaccine. The material sequenced was CD4+ T cells from PBMCs cultured with HCoV-OC43 spike peptides, taken before COVID-19 vaccination. The subset here: HCoV-OC43 spike overlapping peptide pool stimulation. The rearrangement uses TRBV6-5 and TRBJ1-6; D possibly corresponds to TRBD1 (5 bases). CDR3 sequence reads: CASSYSRVQGSPLHF. As DNA, the CDR3 is TGTGCCAGCAGTTACAGCAGGGTTCAAGGTTCACCCCTCCACTTT.